Presented here are 17 T cell receptor beta chains from one specimen sequenced in a study of T cell responses to AZD1222 COVID-19 vaccine (dated by TCRdb to about 2021). Library preparation employed the immunoSEQ multiplex PCR assay. TCRdb provides this immuneACCESS table in a form limited to in-frame rearrangements. Some clones are lacking; in checked studies, under half of them reflect an unresolved V gene, and why the rest are absent is not known. The sample records around 70,000 clones, around 80% of which are singletons. The ten largest account for 12% of the sample. Interpreted using the paper, the time point label stands for: baseline before first vaccination. The sample consisted of peripheral blood, taken on day 0 of AZD1222 vaccination. All receptors come from an adult in good health.

The chain employs TRBV20-1 and TRBJ1-5; D is possibly TRBD1 (5 bases). CDR3 length equals 17 residues. Trimming took off 3 bases at V and 0 bases at J, with 18 bases between the two ends. CDR1 DFQATT and CDR2 SNEGSKA come from the germline V gene (reference sequence). Here the CDR3 DNA reads TGCAGTGCTAGTCTTTCAGGGCTCTATTATAGCAATCAGCCCCAGCATTTT. It yields the protein CSASLSGLYYSNQPQHF.

The J gene is TRBJ2-7, the V gene TRBV28; D call uncertain. In germline, CDR1 is MDHEN, CDR2 SYDVKM. There are 14 residues in the CDR3. V lost 6 bases to trimming and J lost 5 bases, with 17 bases between them. DNA of the CDR3: TGTGCCAGCAGACATCAAGGAGAGTGGGACGAGCAGTACTTC. Translation gives CASRHQGEWDEQYF.

This chain uses TRBV10-3 with TRBJ1-3; no reliable D call. CDR1 is ENHRY, CDR2 SYGVKD, per germline. This CDR3 has 13 residues. Between the trimmed V and J ends, which lost 4 bases and 0 bases, there was a span of 4 bases. CDR3 in amino acids: CAISGSSGNTIYF. Here the CDR3 DNA reads TGTGCCATCAGTGGGAGCTCTGGAAACACCATATATTTT.

V usage is TRBV19 and J usage is TRBJ2-2; weak D call: TRBD1 (6 bases). CDR1 LNHDA and CDR2 SQIVND come from the germline V gene (reference sequence). V lost 5 bases and J lost 5, with 12 bases in between. CDR3 length: 14 residues. The CDR3 reads CASSGGRITGELFF. The DNA of the CDR3 is TGTGCCAGTAGTGGGGGCAGAATTACCGGGGAGCTGTTTTTT.

This chain joins TRBV5-5 and TRBJ1-5; TRBD1 agrees at 9 bases. This CDR3 is 15 amino acids long. V trimming: 4 bases; J trimming: 4 bases; junction bases outside the gene matches: 6. Germline CDR1 and CDR2: SGHKS and YYEKEE (reference sequence). CDR3 amino acids: CASSAGTGRNQPQHF. The CDR3 bases are TGTGCCAGCAGCGCAGGGACAGGGAGAAATCAGCCCCAGCATTTT.

This clone was observed a handful of times. The chain links TRBV11-3 to TRBJ2-2; 8 bases fit TRBD2. The V gene end was trimmed by 0 bases and the J gene end by 2 bases; junction bases not matched to a gene: 5. The CDR3 length is 17 residues. CDR1 SGHNT and CDR2 YENEEA come from the germline V gene. DNA of the CDR3: TGTGCCAGCAGCTTAGATGGGAGCGGGAGAAACACCGGGGAGCTGTTTTTT. Its protein product is CASSLDGSGRNTGELFF. The variable domain in full, completed from reference TRBV11-3 and TRBJ2-2, reads EAGVVQSPRYKIIEKKQPVAFWCNPISGHNTLYWYLQNLGQGPELLIRYENEEAVDDSQLPKDRFSAERLKGVDSTLKIQPAELGDSAVYLCASSLDGSGRNTGELFFGEGSRLTVL.

This chain connects TRBV6-5 to TRBJ1-2; no clear D. Germline lookup yields CDR1 MNHEY and CDR2 SVGAGI. This CDR3 is 13 amino acids long. V was shortened by 6 bases and J by 0 bases, with 8 bases between the two germline ends. The CDR3 DNA sequence: TGTGCCAGCAGCCTACTAGCTAACTATGGCTACACCTTC. Its protein is CASSLLANYGYTF.

J is TRBJ2-2 and V is TRBV2; no clear D. V lost 4 bases and J 1 base, leaving 4 bases between the germline ends. The CDR3 runs to 13 residues. Germline V gives CDR1 SNHLY, CDR2 FYNNEI. CDR3 nucleotide sequence: TGTGCCAGCAGTGTGGAGAACACCGGGGAGCTGTTTTTT. Protein product: CASSVENTGELFF.

CDR3 region: CASSPDRGVGYTF. The CDR3 DNA reads TGTGCCAGCAGTCCCGACAGGGGGGTCGGCTACACCTTC. The gene calls are TRBV6-5 and TRBJ1-2, with 9 bases lining up with TRBD1. CDR3 length: 13 amino acids. The germline V gene encodes CDR1 MNHEY and CDR2 SVGAGI. J lost 8 bases, V lost 5 bases, and 6 bases had no gene match.

The rearrangement links TRBV6-5 to TRBJ1-3; no reliable D call. V lost 6 bases, J lost 0 bases, and 3 bases lay in between. CDR3 length equals 12 residues. Germline CDR1 reads MNHEY; CDR2 reads SVGAGI. CDR3 nucleotide sequence: TGTGCCAGCAGAAGCTCTGGAAACACCATATATTTT. It specifies CASRSSGNTIYF.

The chain couples TRBV5-4 to TRBJ2-5; TRBD2 matches 10 bases. Germline V gene data show CDR1 as SGHNT and CDR2 as YYREEE (reference sequence). The V segment lost 4 bases and the J segment 5 bases; nucleotides outside the gene matches: 8. CDR3 length: 15 amino acids. The CDR3 loop reads CASSIRLAGSETQYF. DNA of the CDR3: TGTGCCAGCAGCATCCGACTAGCGGGTTCGGAGACCCAGTACTTC.

This chain links TRBV15 with TRBJ2-7; TRBD1 might be the D (5 bases). V was trimmed by 0 bases and J by 4 bases, leaving 10 bases between them. Germline-derived CDR1 and CDR2 are LNHNV and YYDKDF (reference sequence). CDR3 length: 14 amino acids. This CDR3 reads CATSRDLPGYEQYF. Here the CDR3 DNA reads TGTGCCACCAGCAGAGATCTGCCAGGGTACGAGCAGTACTTC. The full variable domain, with the rest looked up from reference TRBV15 and TRBJ2-7, is DAMVIQNPRYQVTQFGKPVTLSCSQTLNHNVMYWYQQKSSQAPKLLFHYYDKDFNNEADTPDNFQSRRPNTSFCFLDIRSPGLGDTAMYLCATSRDLPGYEQYFGPGTRLTVT.

This chain connects TRBV5-5 to TRBJ1-5; D not certain. Germline CDR1 reads SGHKS; CDR2 reads YYEKEE (reference sequence). Between the trimmed V and J ends, which lost 0 bases and 1 base, there was a span of 11 bases. This CDR3 contains 16 residues. CDR3 coding DNA: TGTGCCAGCAGCTTGGGATCGACGGACAGCAATCAGCCCCAGCATTTT. Translated: CASSLGSTDSNQPQHF.

The CDR3 DNA reads as TGTGCCATCAAACCCCCGGGGGACACTGAAGCTTTCTTT. Amino acid sequence: CAIKPPGDTEAFF. This sequence joins TRBV10-3 and TRBJ1-1; maybe TRBD1 (5 bases). The ends were cut back, 7 bases at V and 3 bases at J, with 12 bases in the middle. Germline V lookup: CDR1 ENHRY, CDR2 SYGVKD. The CDR3 covers 13 residues.

In regard to this clone: Other DNA sequences of this sample code for an identical CDR3. This chain links TRBV4-3 with TRBJ2-5, with D possibly matching TRBD1 (6 bases). The CDR3 extends over 15 amino acids. Looked up from germline, CDR1 is LGHNA and CDR2 is YSLEER. The V end lost 3 bases, the J end lost 2 bases, and 13 bases lay between the germline ends. The CDR3 DNA sequence: TGCGCCAGCAGCCAGGGGGCGCGTCGTCAAGAGACCCAGTACTTC. It translates to CASSQGARRQETQYF.

The chain combines TRBV12-5 with TRBJ1-3; 7 nucleotides align to TRBD1. The CDR3 length is 17 residues. The germline V gene encodes CDR1 LGHNT and CDR2 FRNRAP. After removal of 0 bases from V and 0 bases from J, the junction contained 5 bases not matched to a gene. The CDR3 loop is CASGLVPGTVSGNTIYF. CDR3 nucleotide sequence: TGTGCTAGTGGTTTGGTACCCGGGACAGTCTCTGGAAACACCATATATTTT.

The chain is built from TRBV27 and TRBJ1-5; possibly TRBD1 for D (6 bases). Germline CDR1 reads MNHEY; CDR2 reads SMNVEV (reference sequence). V lost 4 bases and J lost 2, with 12 bases in between. The CDR3 totals 15 residues. CDR3: CASSSLTGRNQPQHF. CDR3 bases: TGTGCCAGCAGTTCCCTGACAGGACGCAATCAGCCCCAGCATTTT.